The 29 T cell receptor beta chains in this list originate from one sample, sequenced in a study of Ad26.COV2.S vaccination and SARS-CoV-2 variants. The repertoire was sequenced with immunoSEQ multiplex PCR; TCRdb's copy has only in-frame clones and lacks some. This sample has about 94,000 clones, with more than 65% found just once. The specimen was peripheral blood, collected after recovery from COVID-19. All receptors derive from a human donor who had recovered from COVID-19.

The chain carries TRBV15 and TRBJ1-6, with 9 bases identical to TRBD1. Germline CDR1 is LNHNV and CDR2 is YYDKDF (reference sequence). The CDR3 is 17 amino acids. Germline trimming cut 5 bases from V and 10 bases from J; bases unmatched to any gene: 15. In DNA, the CDR3 is TGTGCCACCAGCGCAGGAGCTGGGGACAGGGAAAGGTCACCCCTCCACTTT. Encoded protein: CATSAGAGDRERSPLHF.

The chain has TRBV27 and TRBJ1-1; 8 nucleotides match TRBD1. CDR3 length equals 15 residues. The ends lost 2 bases at V and 0 bases at J; junction bases unmatched: 2. The V gene's germline CDR1 is MNHEY and CDR2 SMNVEV (reference sequence). In DNA form, the CDR3 reads TGTGCCAGCAGTTTAAGGACAGGGTTGAACACTGAAGCTTTCTTT. It yields the protein CASSLRTGLNTEAFF.

This chain uses TRBV5-1 with TRBJ2-1; TRBD2 agrees at 7 bases. The ends lost 0 bases at V and 9 bases at J; junction bases unmatched: 12. Looked up from germline, CDR1 is SGHRS and CDR2 is YFSETQ. The CDR3 is 16 amino acids. The CDR3, as DNA: TGCGCCAGCAGCTTGGCCGTCCTAGCGGCCAAAGGTGAGCAGTTCTTC. Amino acids: CASSLAVLAAKGEQFF.

The rearrangement joins TRBV7-3 to TRBJ2-1, with 12 bases that match TRBD2. Germline-derived CDR1 and CDR2 are SGHTA and FQGTGA. This CDR3 has 16 amino acids. The J segment lost 7 bases and the V segment lost 2 bases, leaving 6 bases of the junction unmatched. The CDR3 nucleotides are TGTGCCAGCAGCTTATCCCCTAGCGGGAGGGCGAATGAGCAGTTCTTC. Translating gives CASSLSPSGRANEQFF.

CDR3 amino acids: CASSARQGYNSPLHF. The CDR3 bases are TGTGCCAGCAGCGCCAGACAGGGTTATAATTCACCCCTCCACTTT. The chain recombines TRBV21-1 with TRBJ1-6; the D segment call TRBD1 is taken from the table without a DNA check. TRBV21-1 constitutes a pseudogene. CDR3 length: 15 residues.

The genes are TRBV11-2 and TRBJ2-7; no clear D. The germline V gene encodes CDR1 SGHAT and CDR2 FQNNGV. Trimming left V 4 bases short and J 3 bases short, with 4 bases between. The CDR3 has 11 amino acids. The CDR3 spells CASSYHYEQYF. For the CDR3, the DNA is TGTGCCAGCAGCTACCACTACGAGCAGTACTTC. Drawing the rest from reference TRBV11-2 and TRBJ2-7, the complete variable domain is EAGVAQSPRYKIIEKRQSVAFWCNPISGHATLYWYQQILGQGPKLLIQFQNNGVVDDSQLPKDRFSAERLKGVDSTLKIQPAKLEDSAVYLCASSYHYEQYFGPGTRLTVT.

The V call is TRBV12-5, the J call TRBJ2-3; 9 bases line up with TRBD1. V shed 1 base, J shed 6 bases, and the junction held 2 bases outside the gene matches. Germline CDR1 LGHNT, CDR2 FRNRAP. The CDR3 runs to 14 residues. CDR3: CASGLGDRADTQYF. The CDR3 nucleotides read TGTGCTAGTGGTTTGGGGGACAGGGCTGATACGCAGTATTTT.

This chain's CDR3 is CASSQDVGAVGEQYF. The DNA for the CDR3 is TGTGCCAGCAGCCAAGACGTAGGGGCGGTCGGCGAGCAGTACTTC. The chain combines TRBV4-2 with TRBJ2-7; tentatively, D is TRBD1 (5 bases). Germline loops: CDR1 LGHNA, CDR2 YNFKEQ. The length of the CDR3 is 15 residues. Trimming removed 0 bases at V and 6 bases at J, with 15 bases between.

The CDR3: CATSDLRAAGGGEQFF. The CDR3 DNA reads as TGTGCCACCAGTGATTTACGGGCGGCGGGAGGGGGTGAGCAGTTCTTC. V is TRBV24-1 and J is TRBJ2-1; 9 nucleotides match TRBD2. CDR1 and CDR2 from the germline V gene are KGHDR and SFDVKD. CDR3 length: 16 amino acids. Losses at the gene ends were 1 base for V and 9 bases for J; bases not matched to a gene: 9.

The gene calls are TRBV11-3 and TRBJ2-5; 7 bases are a match to TRBD2. J lost 2 bases, V lost 0 bases, and 15 bases had no gene match. This CDR3 has 19 amino acids. CDR1 SGHNT and CDR2 YENEEA come from the germline V gene. The CDR3 spells CASSLDLMAASGFQETQYF. CDR3 DNA sequence: TGTGCCAGCAGCTTAGATCTCATGGCGGCTAGCGGTTTTCAAGAGACCCAGTACTTC.

This clone was seen a single time. This chain joins TRBV10-3 and TRBJ2-2, with 9 bases identical to TRBD1. This CDR3 is built from 15 residues. The V and J ends lost 10 bases and 7 bases, in that order; junction bases with no gene match: 13. CDR1 and CDR2 from the germline V gene are ENHRY and SYGVKD. The CDR3 DNA sequence: TGTGCCACCCGACCGTCGACAGGGGGTAACGGGGAGCTGTTTTTT. It yields the protein CATRPSTGGNGELFF.

The chain carries TRBV5-1 and TRBJ2-1, with 7 bases lining up with TRBD2. The junction had 4 bases not matched to a gene; V was cut back by 9 bases and J by 1 base. Germline V gene lookup returns CDR1 SGHRS and CDR2 YFSETQ. The CDR3 covers 13 residues. The CDR3 DNA reads as TGCGCCACCAAAGCGGGGTCCTACAATGAGCAGTTCTTC. It yields the protein CATKAGSYNEQFF.

This chain joins TRBV5-1 and TRBJ2-1, with D maybe TRBD2 (6 bases). V lost 0 bases to trimming and J lost 9 bases, with 10 bases between them. Per germline, CDR1 SGHRS and CDR2 YFSETQ. CDR3 size: 13 residues. The CDR3, as DNA: TGCGCCAGCAGCTTGGGGGAGGTTAGTGAGCAGTTCTTC. This gives the protein CASSLGEVSEQFF.

V usage is TRBV28 and J usage is TRBJ2-1; D perhaps matches TRBD2 (5 bases). Germline V gene sequence: CDR1 MDHEN, CDR2 SYDVKM. V lost 3 bases, J lost 2 bases, and 8 bases lay in between. The CDR3 is 14 amino acids. The CDR3 loop is CASSLLATYNEQFF. CDR3 DNA: TGTGCCAGCAGTTTGCTAGCCACCTACAATGAGCAGTTCTTC.

This clone came up once. This chain connects TRBV5-8 to TRBJ2-2; 8 bases agree with TRBD1. CDR3 size: 16 residues. V lost 0 bases, J lost 1 base, and 2 bases stayed unmatched. The germline CDR1 and CDR2 sequences are SGHTS and YDEGEE. The CDR3 nucleotides read TGTGCCAGCAGCTTGGAAGGGACAGGGAACACCGGGGAGCTGTTTTTT. This encodes CASSLEGTGNTGELFF.

This sequence joins TRBV19 and TRBJ1-1; TRBD1 is a possible D gene (5 bases). CDR1 and CDR2 (germline): LNHDA, SQIVND (reference sequence). This CDR3 comprises 14 residues. The germline V and J ends were trimmed by 3 bases and 1 base, with 9 bases remaining between them. The CDR3 loop reads CASSIGHQNTEAFF. The CDR3 bases are TGTGCCAGTAGTATCGGACACCAGAACACTGAAGCTTTCTTT.

J is TRBJ1-1 and V is TRBV3-1 (or the pseudogene TRBV3-2); 9 nucleotides line up with TRBD1. The CDR3 spans 13 residues. Per germline, CDR1 LGHDT and CDR2 YNNKEL (reference sequence). With V trimmed by 4 bases and J by 7 bases, 4 bases remained unmatched. CDR3 loop: CASSLGQGNEAFF. The CDR3 DNA is TGTGCCAGCAGCCTTGGACAGGGGAATGAAGCTTTCTTT.

The chain employs TRBV6-2 or TRBV6-3 and TRBJ2-7; D remains ambiguous. V lost 0 bases, J lost 5 bases, and 5 bases lay in between. The CDR3 length is 12 residues. Germline V lookup: CDR1 MNHEY, CDR2 SVGEGT. The CDR3 spells CASSYSNHEQYF. CDR3 nucleotides: TGTGCCAGCAGTTACTCAAACCACGAGCAGTACTTC.

V gene TRBV2 combines with J gene TRBJ2-7; a weak D match, TRBD1 (5 bases). Deletions cut 3 bases from V and 0 bases from J, with 15 bases between. The CDR3 loop spans 16 amino acids. Germline V gives CDR1 SNHLY, CDR2 FYNNEI. The DNA for the CDR3 is TGTGCCAGCAGTGAGTCGTTAGGGGTAAACTCCTACGAGCAGTACTTC. Translating gives CASSESLGVNSYEQYF.

This chain links TRBV6-5 with TRBJ2-7; TRBD1 matches 9 bases. With V trimmed by 6 bases and J by 7 bases, 7 bases remained unmatched. CDR3 length: 13 residues. CDR1 is MNHEY and CDR2 is SVGAGI in the germline V gene. CDR3 loop: CASRGTGYVEQYF. CDR3 in DNA: TGTGCCAGCAGAGGGACAGGGTACGTGGAGCAGTACTTC.

Worth noting for this clone: A read error may account for a junction end that differs from germline. The genes are TRBV24-1 and TRBJ2-7; the D gene could be TRBD1 or TRBD2 (6 bases each). This CDR3 spans 11 amino acids. The V gene's germline CDR1 is KGHDR and CDR2 SFDVKD. CDR3 sequence reads: CATDNGGPQHF. As DNA, the CDR3 is TGTGCCACCGATAACGGGGGCCCTCAGCACTTC.

The chain joins TRBV4-1 to TRBJ2-3, with unresolved D. The CDR3 runs 14 residues. With 4 bases removed from V and 4 bases from J, the gap between germline ends came to 12 bases. Looked up from germline, CDR1 is MGHRA and CDR2 is YSYEKL. The CDR3 nucleotides are TGCGCCAGCAGCCCTGACGTTGGAGCAGATACGCAGTATTTT. This sequence encodes CASSPDVGADTQYF.

The J gene is TRBJ1-1, the V gene TRBV24-1; tentatively, D is TRBD1 (5 bases). There are 16 residues in the CDR3. CDR1 is KGHDR, CDR2 SFDVKD, per germline. The V end was cut by 2 bases, the J end by 1 base, with 13 bases between. CDR3 residues: CATSDYVSGQNTEAFF. The CDR3 DNA is TGTGCCACCAGTGATTACGTATCAGGGCAGAACACTGAAGCTTTCTTT.

This clone has a handful of counts. The chain couples TRBV29-1 to TRBJ2-7, with 10 bases identical to TRBD2. CDR1 SQVTM and CDR2 ANQGSEA come from the germline V gene. This CDR3 comprises 12 residues. After removal of 8 bases from V and 5 bases from J, the junction contained 6 bases not matched to a gene. Here the CDR3 reads CSTSSGSHEQYF. DNA for the CDR3: TGCAGCACCTCTAGCGGGAGCCACGAGCAGTACTTC.

The chain recombines TRBV19 with TRBJ1-1; tentative D call: TRBD1 (6 bases). Germline CDR1 reads LNHDA; CDR2 reads SQIVND (reference sequence). V was shortened by 5 bases and J by 1 base, with 14 bases between the two germline ends. This CDR3 region has 15 residues. Written as DNA, the CDR3 is TGTGCCAGTAGTCCCCGTGGACAGCAGAACACTGAAGCTTTCTTT. Translating gives CASSPRGQQNTEAFF.

V and J are TRBV9 and TRBJ2-2, with D perhaps being TRBD1 or TRBD2 (6 bases each). The CDR3 length is 17 residues. CDR1 and CDR2 from the germline V gene are SGDLS and YYNGEE. V was clipped by 4 bases and J by 0 bases, with 16 bases between them. The CDR3 DNA is TGTGCCAGCAGCCCCCACCGGGGGCTTGCGAACACCGGGGAGCTGTTTTTT. This translates into CASSPHRGLANTGELFF.

This chain joins TRBV18 and TRBJ1-1, with unresolved D. Trimming cost V 3 bases and J 0 bases, with 8 bases left between them. Germline assignment: CDR1 KGHSH and CDR2 LQKENI. The CDR3 sequence is 14 residues long. In DNA, the CDR3 is TGTGCCAGCTCACCCTCCGCGATGAACACTGAAGCTTTCTTT. This gives the protein CASSPSAMNTEAFF. Using reference TRBV18 and TRBJ1-1 for the parts outside the CDR3, the full variable domain is NAGVMQNPRHLVRRRGQEARLRCSPMKGHSHVYWYRQLPEEGLKFMVYLQKENIIDESGMPKERFSAEFPKEGPSILRIQQVVRGDSAAYFCASSPSAMNTEAFFGQGTRLTVV.

V gene TRBV14 combines with J gene TRBJ2-5, with D hard to call. The CDR3 has 16 residues. CDR1 SGHDN and CDR2 FVKESK come from the germline V gene. V lost 1 base to trimming and J lost 2 bases, with 14 bases between them. This CDR3 is CASSQARGRLQETQYF. Here the CDR3 DNA reads TGTGCCAGCAGCCAAGCCAGAGGACGGTTACAAGAGACCCAGTACTTC.

This rearrangement joins TRBV29-1 to TRBJ2-1; D is unresolved. CDR3 length equals 14 residues. Germline-derived CDR1 and CDR2 are SQVTM and ANQGSEA. V gave up 5 bases and J gave up 0 bases, with 11 bases separating them. Here the CDR3 DNA reads TGCAGCGTTAGGTGGGCGAGCTCCTACAATGAGCAGTTCTTC. Its protein product is CSVRWASSYNEQFF.